Shown below are 4 T cell receptor beta chains from a single sample sequenced in a study of CD4 T cells in relation to SARS-CoV-2 and coronaviruses. Antigens of these TCRs are unknown. Assay used: immunoSEQ multiplex PCR; TCRdb lists only in-frame clones, some missing. The sample lists 37,000 or so clones; more than 65% were seen once. Sample: naive CD4+ T cells from PBMCs, cultured in vitro. Subset described: naive CD4+ T cells isolated by negative enrichment. The receptors here all came from an adult with COVID-19.

CDR3 region: CASSLLSGILYNEQFF. As DNA, the CDR3 is TGTGCCAGCAGTTTATTGAGCGGAATACTCTACAATGAGCAGTTCTTC. The chain is built from TRBV28 and TRBJ2-1; the D gene is possibly TRBD2 (5 bases). V lost 1 base and J 3 bases, leaving 13 bases between the germline ends. Looked up from germline, CDR1 is MDHEN and CDR2 is SYDVKM. CDR3 length: 16 residues.

V usage is TRBV7-2 and J usage is TRBJ1-3; 7 bases align to TRBD1. From germline, CDR1 is SGHTA and CDR2 FQGNSA. The V and J ends lost 6 bases and 0 bases, in that order; junction bases with no gene match: 8. The CDR3 runs 16 residues. The CDR3, as DNA: TGTGCCAGCAGTCGACAGGGCTACAACTCTGGAAACACCATATATTTT. Translating gives CASSRQGYNSGNTIYF.

This chain connects TRBV12-5 to TRBJ1-2, with 8 bases lining up with TRBD1. From germline, CDR1 is LGHNT and CDR2 FRNRAP. This CDR3 region has 17 residues. The V segment lost 10 bases and the J segment 4 bases; nucleotides outside the gene matches: 20. The CDR3 is CATTPGDPGQAFYGYTF. Here the CDR3 DNA reads TGTGCTACAACTCCAGGCGACCCGGGACAGGCGTTCTATGGCTACACCTTC.

This rearrangement joins TRBV12-3 or TRBV12-4 to TRBJ2-7, with D possibly TRBD2 on 6 matching bases. There are 12 residues in the CDR3. The germline V and J ends were trimmed by 7 bases and 7 bases, with 14 bases remaining between them. The CDR3 DNA follows: TGTGCCAGCAAACTGGGCGGGGTGGAGCAGTACTTC. Translated, it gives CASKLGGVEQYF.